This T cell receptor beta chain was documented in a study of cytomegalovirus exposure and HLA in healthy donors. Overall study results and limits: The investigators catalogued 150 or so TCR beta chains as cytomegalovirus-associated. In the roughly 120 validation repertoires, a later analysis found that first-cohort TCR clusters tended to co-occur.

The method was immunoSEQ multiplex PCR; TCRdb's version includes in-frame clones alone and lacks a portion of them. The table includes over 150,000 clones, roughly nine tenths detected once. Of note for this clone: The antigen is not known.

From germline, CDR1 is SEHNR and CDR2 FQNEAQ (reference sequence). The ends were cut back, 5 bases at V and 4 bases at J, with 5 bases in the middle. The CDR3 loop spans 11 amino acids. The clonotype originates from a woman aged 18-35 years in good health and CMV-seropositive. V is TRBV7-9 and J is TRBJ2-5; D gene unclear. Material for sequencing was PBMCs. The CDR3 loop is CASSRGETQYF. In DNA form, the CDR3 reads TGTGCCAGCAGCCGAGGAGAGACCCAGTACTTC.